The entry that follows covers one TCR beta chain sequence. The antigen remains undetermined. Germline V gene data show CDR1 as SGDLS and CDR2 as YYNGEE. Trimming took off 5 bases at V and 0 bases at J, with 13 bases between the two ends. The CDR3 has 15 amino acids. This sample stems from a study of T cells in Graves' hyperthyroidism and ophthalmopathy. Findings and caveats of the study: Ophthalmopathy could be told apart from stable hyperthyroidism with a 13 V-J model.

Amplified TCR beta CDR3 regions derived from RNA transcripts. First-round RT-PCR targeting the TCR CDR3 was performed with the HTBI primer set. A single record per CDR3 protein comes from TCRdb applying MiXCR to the multiplex PCR reads. The table includes more than 350,000 distinct CDR3 sequences, 13% to 15% detected once. The source is a woman between 55 and 75 years old with Graves' ophthalmopathy. The sequencing input was blood. This chain joins TRBV9 and TRBJ2-3, with a weak D call TRBD2 (6 bases). Written as DNA, the CDR3 is TGTGCCAGCAGTTCCACTAGCCCTAGCACAGATACGCAGTATTTT. Its protein product is CASSSTSPSTDTQYF.